This T cell receptor beta chain is from a study of Graves' ophthalmopathy and Graves' hyperthyroidism. TCR beta CDR3 regions were amplified from RNA transcripts. Following a first-round RT-PCR that used HTBI primers, a second-round multiplex PCR was carried out. MiXCR was run by TCRdb on the multiplex PCR reads, yielding one entry per CDR3 protein. The table includes 650,000 to 800,000 distinct CDR3 sequences, roughly 39% detected once. Ophthalmopathy-affected donors exhibited moderate-to-severe activity, CAS ≥3, NOSPECS ≥4, and duration under 3 months. Thyroid ultrasound, orbital computed tomography, TRAb, serum thyroxine and clinical symptoms formed the basis of diagnosis. The ends were cut back, 0 bases at V and 3 bases at J, with 8 bases in the middle. CDR1 is LNHDA and CDR2 is SQIVND in the germline V gene (reference sequence). CDR3 length: 14 residues. Findings and caveats of the study: Predictions made by the model for ophthalmopathy progression reached roughly 71% sensitivity and about 72% specificity. Ophthalmopathy and stable hyperthyroidism were discriminated by a 13-signature model, with 87.88% sensitivity and 65% to 83% specificity.

This clonotype showed up many times. What it recognizes is unknown. This rearrangement joins TRBV19 to TRBJ2-5; the D gene is possibly TRBD1 (6 bases). This TCR came from an adult man with Graves' ophthalmopathy. The specimen was peripheral blood. CDR3 nucleotide sequence: TGTGCCAGTAGTATAGAATGGACAGAAGAGACCCAGTACTTC. Translation gives CASSIEWTEETQYF.